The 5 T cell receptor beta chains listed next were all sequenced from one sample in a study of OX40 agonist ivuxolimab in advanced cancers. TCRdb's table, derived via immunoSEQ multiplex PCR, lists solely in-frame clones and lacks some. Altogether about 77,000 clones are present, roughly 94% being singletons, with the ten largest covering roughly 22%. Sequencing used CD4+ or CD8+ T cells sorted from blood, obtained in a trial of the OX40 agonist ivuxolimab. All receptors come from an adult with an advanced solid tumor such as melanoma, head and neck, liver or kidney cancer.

DNA of the CDR3: TGTGCCAGCAGCTTAGTCCCGGGAACCCAACAATATGGCTACACCTTC. Translation: CASSLVPGTQQYGYTF. V gene TRBV11-2 combines with J gene TRBJ1-2; no clear D gene. The CDR3 length is 16 residues. Per germline, CDR1 SGHAT and CDR2 FQNNGV. V gave up 1 base and J gave up 5 bases, with 17 bases separating them. Full variable domain (rest looked up from reference TRBV11-2 and TRBJ1-2): EAGVAQSPRYKIIEKRQSVAFWCNPISGHATLYWYQQILGQGPKLLIQFQNNGVVDDSQLPKDRFSAERLKGVDSTLKIQPAKLEDSAVYLCASSLVPGTQQYGYTFGSGTRLTVV.

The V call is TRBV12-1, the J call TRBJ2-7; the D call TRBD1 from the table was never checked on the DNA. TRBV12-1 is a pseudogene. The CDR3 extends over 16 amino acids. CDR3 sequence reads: CAPLCRRGRGLSEQYF. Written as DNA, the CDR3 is TGTGCCCCCTTATGCCGGCGGGGCAGGGGGCTATCCGAGCAGTACTTC.

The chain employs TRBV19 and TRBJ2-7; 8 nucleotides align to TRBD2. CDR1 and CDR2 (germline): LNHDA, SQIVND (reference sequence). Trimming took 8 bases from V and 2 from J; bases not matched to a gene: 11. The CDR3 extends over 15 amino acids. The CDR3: CASSPRGSGTYEQYF. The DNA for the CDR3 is TGTGCCAGTTCCCCCAGGGGTAGCGGGACCTACGAGCAGTACTTC.

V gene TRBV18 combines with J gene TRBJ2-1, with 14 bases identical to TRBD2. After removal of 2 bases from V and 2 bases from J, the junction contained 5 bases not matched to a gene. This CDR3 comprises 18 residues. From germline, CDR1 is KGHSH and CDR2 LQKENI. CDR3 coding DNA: TGTGCCAGCTCACCAAGGACTAGCGGGGGGCCGCCCTACAATGAGCAGTTCTTC. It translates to CASSPRTSGGPPYNEQFF.

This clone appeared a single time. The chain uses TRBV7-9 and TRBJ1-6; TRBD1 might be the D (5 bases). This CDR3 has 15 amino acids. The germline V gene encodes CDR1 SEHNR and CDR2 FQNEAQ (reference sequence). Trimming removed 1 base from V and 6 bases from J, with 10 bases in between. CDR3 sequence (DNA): TGTGCCAGCAGCTTAGTGTCAGGGAGTAATTCACCCCTCCACTTT. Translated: CASSLVSGSNSPLHF.